The sequence of this TCR beta chain was determined in a study of blood T cell repertoires in COVID-19. The table came from immunoSEQ multiplex PCR; TCRdb's copy has only in-frame clones and leaves some out. The sample has approximately 340,000 clones, 91% seen once. This sequence originates from a woman aged 35 to 49 who had been exposed to COVID-19. The sequenced sample consisted of PBMCs or T cells enriched from blood (not recorded which).

As DNA, the CDR3 is TGTGCCAGTAGTATAGAGACCGGGACTAGCGGGGGAAATGAGCAGTTCTTC. Translated, it gives CASSIETGTSGGNEQFF. The chain has TRBV19 and TRBJ2-1, with 14 nucleotides matching TRBD2. The CDR3 has 17 residues. V was pared by 0 bases and J by 7 bases, with 5 bases of the junction left unmatched. Germline loops: CDR1 LNHDA, CDR2 SQIVND (reference sequence).